Listed below are T cell receptor beta chains from one sample, sequenced in a study of blood T cell repertoires in COVID-19. Here immunoSEQ multiplex PCR was the method, and the copy in TCRdb shows in-frame clones only, minus some. The repertoire holds 120,000 or so clones, with roughly 88% as singletons. The sequencing sample was made of peripheral blood. All receptors come from a man aged 40-50 years with acute or convalescent COVID-19. Both conserved end residues are part of each CDR3. Fields, in order: CDR3 length, D gene, V gene, clone size, J gene, CDR3 protein, CDR3 DNA. The D gene is left open where the match is weak. Clone size appears in some rows only: once, few, many, or a class for an expanded clone.

>16|TRBD2|TRBV9|.|TRBJ2-5
CASSVGTSGGQETQYF
TGTGCCAGCAGCGTAGGGACTAGCGGGGGGCAAGAGACCCAGTACTTC
>15|.|TRBV5-5|.|TRBJ1-2
CASSKGDTSNYGYTF
TGTGCCAGCAGCAAGGGGGACACGTCTAACTATGGCTACACCTTC
>13|.|TRBV9|.|TRBJ1-4
CASSLNPGEKLFF
TGTGCCAGCAGCCTAAACCCCGGGGAAAAACTGTTTTTT
>15|.|TRBV11-2|once|TRBJ2-1
CASSLDLDFDGEQFF
TGTGCCAGCAGCTTAGATCTCGACTTCGACGGGGAGCAGTTCTTC
>15|.|TRBV7-9|few|TRBJ2-2
CASSLGSINTGELFF
TGTGCCAGCAGCTTAGGTAGTATAAACACCGGGGAGCTGTTTTTT
>11|.|TRBV3-1/TRBV3-2|.|TRBJ1-2
CASSRDYGYTF
TGTGCCAGCAGCCGCGATTATGGCTACACCTTC
>16|TRBD1|TRBV9|once|TRBJ2-1
CASSRIGTGSYNEQFF
TGTGCCAGCAGCCGTATTGGGACAGGCTCCTACAATGAGCAGTTCTTC
>14|.|TRBV4-1|.|TRBJ1-2
CASSQDGSQQGYTF
TGCGCCAGCAGCCAAGATGGGTCACAGCAGGGCTACACCTTC
>15|.|TRBV11-2|.|TRBJ1-5
CASSLGPGSNQPQHF
TGTGCCAGCAGCTTAGGCCCGGGGAGCAATCAGCCCCAGCATTTT
>11|.|TRBV30|once|TRBJ1-5
CAWIGRQPQHF
TGTGCCTGGATAGGGAGGCAGCCCCAGCATTTT
>15|.|TRBV7-9|once|TRBJ1-1
CASSLRRLKDTEAFF
TGTGCCAGCAGCTTAAGGCGGTTGAAGGACACTGAAGCTTTCTTT
>14|TRBD2|TRBV5-1|.|TRBJ2-7
CASSLVGLPYEQYF
TGCGCCAGCAGCTTGGTGGGACTACCATACGAGCAGTACTTC
>15|.|TRBV5-4|.|TRBJ1-1
CASSLGGDGRSEAFF
TGTGCCAGCAGCTTGGGGGGGGATGGGCGATCTGAAGCTTTCTTT
>13|.|TRBV5-1|.|TRBJ2-7
CASSTDWNYEQYF
TGCGCCAGCAGCACGGACTGGAACTACGAGCAGTACTTC
>15|TRBD1|TRBV7-9|.|TRBJ1-2
CASITDRGPTYGYTF
TGTGCCAGCATCACCGACAGGGGACCAACCTATGGCTACACCTTC
>13|TRBD1|TRBV13|.|TRBJ1-2
CATRDSRNYGYTF
TGTGCCACTCGGGACAGTCGTAACTATGGCTACACCTTC
>16|TRBD1|TRBV7-2|.|TRBJ1-6
CASSLGPPGQGSPLHF
TGTGCCAGCAGCTTAGGACCACCGGGACAGGGTTCACCCCTCCACTTT
>13|.|TRBV29-1|.|TRBJ1-1
CSVDKQMNTEAFF
TGCAGCGTGGATAAACAGATGAACACTGAAGCTTTCTTT
>16|TRBD1|TRBV19|.|TRBJ2-4
CASSMGDRGTKYIQYF
TGTGCCAGTAGTATGGGGGACAGGGGAACTAAGTACATTCAGTACTTC
>16|.|TRBV5-6|.|TRBJ1-4
CASSPRGGGANEKLFF
TGTGCCAGCAGCCCCCGGGGGGGCGGGGCTAATGAAAAACTGTTTTTT
>14|TRBD2|TRBV18|.|TRBJ2-1
CASSGGGRANEQFF
TGTGCCAGCTCAGGAGGCGGGAGGGCAAATGAGCAGTTCTTC
>13|.|TRBV19|once|TRBJ1-2
CASSIGASYGYTF
TGTGCCAGTAGTATAGGGGCGTCCTATGGCTACACCTTC
>14|TRBD2|TRBV7-2|.|TRBJ2-1
CASSHGLAINEQFF
TGTGCCAGCAGCCACGGACTAGCGATCAATGAGCAGTTCTTC
>14|TRBD1|TRBV2|.|TRBJ2-5
CASSIGQGPETQYF
TGTGCCAGCAGTATCGGACAGGGCCCGGAGACCCAGTACTTC
>17|TRBD2|TRBV6-1|.|TRBJ2-5
CASSEGGAGGPQETQYF
TGTGCCAGCAGTGAAGGTGGAGCGGGGGGTCCCCAAGAGACCCAGTACTTC
>16|.|TRBV19|.|TRBJ2-3
CASSIGGGQATDTQYF
TGTGCCAGTAGTATAGGGGGCGGACAAGCCACAGATACGCAGTATTTT
>13|TRBD1|TRBV6-6|.|TRBJ1-2
CASSAGQGYGYTF
TGTGCCAGCAGTGCAGGACAGGGTTATGGCTACACCTTC
>15|.|TRBV7-9|.|TRBJ2-3
CASSLTSRYTDTQYF
TGTGCCAGCAGCTTAACTAGCAGATACACAGATACGCAGTATTTT
>15|TRBD1|TRBV4-1|.|TRBJ1-5
CASSQELAGGQPQHF
TGCGCCAGCAGCCAAGAACTGGCAGGGGGACAGCCCCAGCATTTT